Listed below are T cell receptor beta chains from one sample, sequenced in a study of Ad26.COV2.S vaccination and SARS-CoV-2 variants. The data were produced by immunoSEQ multiplex PCR, yet TCRdb's version contains in-frame clones alone and is incomplete. This sample has hundreds of thousands of clones; more than 85% occur once, and the top ten carry just under 5%. The sample in question was peripheral blood, obtained in a trial of Ad26.COV2.S vaccine versus placebo. The receptor source for this set is a person aged 18-65 years who received the Ad26.COV2.S COVID-19 vaccine or a placebo. The CDR3 runs from the conserved cysteine through the conserved F or W. Fields, in order: clone size, V gene, J gene, D gene, CDR3 DNA, CDR3 protein. D genes are given only for firm matches. Only part of the rows carry a size: once, few, many, or a class if the clone is expanded.

.,TRBV7-6,TRBJ2-1,.,TGTGCCAGCAGCTTAATCATCGGAAACCTACGAAGCTACAATGAGCAGTTCTTC,CASSLIIGNLRSYNEQFF
.,TRBV18,TRBJ1-1,.,TGTGCCAGCTCACCGGGCGAGAACACTGAAGCTTTCTTT,CASSPGENTEAFF
.,TRBV11-2,TRBJ1-1,.,TGTGCCAGCAGCCTCGGCGTCCAGGGGTACACTGAAGCTTTCTTT,CASSLGVQGYTEAFF
.,TRBV3-1/TRBV3-2,TRBJ2-7,.,TGTGCCAGCAGCCAAGTAGCCGGAGACCGCCCTACGAGGCAGTACTTC,CASSQVAGDRPTRQYF
few,TRBV28,TRBJ1-2,TRBD1,TGTGCCAGCAGACCGACAGGGCGCTATGGCTACACCTTC,CASRPTGRYGYTF
.,TRBV29-1,TRBJ2-5,.,TGCAGCGTTGGAGCTGAGTGGGGATGGGAGACCCAGTACTTC,CSVGAEWGWETQYF
.,TRBV6-1,TRBJ1-1,.,TGTGCCAGCAGTGAAGCCTGGAACACTGAAGCTTTCTTT,CASSEAWNTEAFF
few,TRBV30,TRBJ1-1,.,TGTGCCTGGAGGGCTAGGGGGGGTAAGGTCACTGAAGCTTTCTTT,CAWRARGGKVTEAFF
.,TRBV7-2,TRBJ2-2,TRBD1,TGTGCCAGCAGCTTACAGGGGGCTTTCACCGGGGAGCTGTTTTTT,CASSLQGAFTGELFF
.,TRBV7-9,TRBJ1-1,.,TGTGCCAGCAGCTTGATAGGGGACACTGAAGCTTTCTTT,CASSLIGDTEAFF
.,TRBV10-3,TRBJ1-6,TRBD1,TGTGCCATCAGTGAGTCCCCCGCAGGGGGGAACAATTCACCCCTCCACTTT,CAISESPAGGNNSPLHF
.,TRBV3-1/TRBV3-2,TRBJ2-3,.,TGTGCCAGCAGCCGAAACAGGGCCAGCACAGATACGCAGTATTTT,CASSRNRASTDTQYF
few,TRBV19,TRBJ2-1,TRBD2,TGTGCCAGTAGTATAAGGGTATTAGCGGGAGGGCCTGAGCAGTTCTTC,CASSIRVLAGGPEQFF
.,TRBV23-1,TRBJ2-7,.,TGCGCCAGGCATCCTAACGAGCAGTACTTC,CARHPNEQYF
.,TRBV5-1,TRBJ1-2,TRBD1,TGCGCCAGCAGCTTGGGGGACAGGCCCTATGGCTACACCTTC,CASSLGDRPYGYTF
.,TRBV6-2/TRBV6-3,TRBJ2-2,TRBD1,TGTGCCAGCAGTTACGACAGGGGGGGACTCACCTCCAACACCGGGGAGCTGTTTTTT,CASSYDRGGLTSNTGELFF
.,TRBV4-1,TRBJ1-2,.,TGCGCCAGCAGCCAAGAAGTCGGTCAGAACTATGGCTACACCTTC,CASSQEVGQNYGYTF
few,TRBV5-1,TRBJ1-2,TRBD1,TGCGCCAGCAGTTACTCAGGGGGCGACTATGGCTACACCTTC,CASSYSGGDYGYTF
.,TRBV7-2,TRBJ1-4,.,TGTGCCAGCAGCCCTGGACAGACAACTAATGAAAAACTGTTTTTT,CASSPGQTTNEKLFF
.,TRBV24-1,TRBJ2-1,.,TGTGCCACCAGCCCGTGGACGGCGAATGAGCAGTTCTTC,CATSPWTANEQFF
.,TRBV27,TRBJ1-1,.,TGTGCCAGCAGTTTGGGCGGGAAAGCTTTCTTT,CASSLGGKAFF
.,TRBV5-1,TRBJ1-1,.,TGCGCCAGCAGCTTGGAGTCCGGCCAGGAAGCTTTCTTT,CASSLESGQEAFF
.,TRBV6-5,TRBJ1-1,TRBD1,TGTGCCAGCAGTTACGGGACAGGGGACACTGAAGCTTTCTTT,CASSYGTGDTEAFF
.,TRBV11-1,TRBJ2-5,TRBD2,TGTGCCAGCAGCCGATCAACGACTAGCGTGGAGACCCAGTACTTC,CASSRSTTSVETQYF
.,TRBV21-1,TRBJ2-3,.,TGTGCCAGCAGCAAAGTCGAGGGCGTTGGTACAGATACGCAGTATTTT,CASSKVEGVGTDTQYF
.,TRBV19,TRBJ1-5,.,TGTGCCAGTAGTTGGGACCGGGCCTTAAATCAGCCCCAGCATTTT,CASSWDRALNQPQHF
.,TRBV5-1,TRBJ2-1,TRBD2,TGCGCCAGCAGCGACCGACTAGCGGGAGGCCGAGATGAGCAGTTCTTC,CASSDRLAGGRDEQFF
.,TRBV7-2,TRBJ1-2,TRBD1,TGTGCCAGCAGCTTAGCGACAGGGGATGGCTACACCTTC,CASSLATGDGYTF
once,TRBV10-3,TRBJ2-2,.,TGTGCCATCAGTGACCCCCCAGGGGTCGGGAACACCGGGGAGCTGTTTTTT,CAISDPPGVGNTGELFF
.,TRBV30,TRBJ1-1,.,TGTGCCTGGATACGATATTCAGGGAACACTGAAGCTTTCTTT,CAWIRYSGNTEAFF
.,TRBV20-1,TRBJ1-1,.,TGCAGTGCTAGTCCAGGGGCGGACACTGAAGCTTTCTTT,CSASPGADTEAFF
.,TRBV7-2,TRBJ2-5,.,TGTGCCAGCAGCTTAGCCCCGGCAGTGAAAGAGACCCAGTACTTC,CASSLAPAVKETQYF
.,TRBV19,TRBJ2-1,TRBD2,TGTGCCAGTAGTCCAGGACTAGCGGGAGTCAATGAGCAGTTCTTC,CASSPGLAGVNEQFF
once,TRBV28,TRBJ1-5,.,TGTGCCAGCAGTTTGAGCGGCAATCAGCCCCAGCATTTT,CASSLSGNQPQHF
.,TRBV6-5,TRBJ2-5,TRBD2,TGTGCCAGCATGGGACTAGCGGGAGGTCAAGAGACCCAGTACTTC,CASMGLAGGQETQYF
.,TRBV5-1,TRBJ1-1,.,TGCGCCAGCAGCTCGGACAGTATGAACACTGAAGCTTTCTTT,CASSSDSMNTEAFF
.,TRBV18,TRBJ2-3,.,TGTGCCAGCTCACCCCTAGAGACGGAAGTCATCCATACGCAGTATTTT,CASSPLETEVIHTQYF
.,TRBV18,TRBJ2-2,.,TGTGCCAGCTCACCAACTTCAGGGACCGGGGAGCTGTTTTTT,CASSPTSGTGELFF
.,TRBV3-1/TRBV3-2,TRBJ1-4,.,TGTGCCAGCAGCCGACTAGGAGACACTAATGAAAAACTGTTTTTT,CASSRLGDTNEKLFF
few,TRBV19,TRBJ1-2,.,TGTGCCAGTAGTATTGTACAGGGCTCTGGCTACACCTTC,CASSIVQGSGYTF
.,TRBV27,TRBJ2-7,.,TGTGCCAGCAGTGCACCCCGGGACAAGAATCCCCACGAGCAGTACTTC,CASSAPRDKNPHEQYF
.,TRBV12-5,TRBJ2-7,TRBD2,TGTGCTAGTGTTAGAGCGGGGGGTATCTCCTACGAGCAGTACTTC,CASVRAGGISYEQYF
once,TRBV28,TRBJ1-6,TRBD1,TGTGCCAGCAGTCCGGGACAGGGTAATTCACCCCTCCACTTT,CASSPGQGNSPLHF
.,TRBV1,TRBJ2-1,.,TGCACCAGCAGCCAATGGACTGTGTATGAGCAGTTCTTC,CTSSQWTVYEQFF
.,TRBV27,TRBJ1-4,.,TGTGCCAGCAGTTGGAGTCAGGGAGAAAAACTGTTTTTT,CASSWSQGEKLFF
.,TRBV7-9,TRBJ2-7,.,TGTGCCAGCAGCCCGACCGATAAGGGTACCTACGAGCAGTACTTC,CASSPTDKGTYEQYF
.,TRBV7-9,TRBJ1-3,.,TGTGCCAGCAGCTTGTCACAGGTCTCGGGAAACACCATATATTTT,CASSLSQVSGNTIYF
.,TRBV3-1/TRBV3-2,TRBJ2-2,TRBD2,TGTGCCAGCAGCCAAGAGAGGGGGCTAGCGGGAAACACCGGGGAGCTGTTTTTT,CASSQERGLAGNTGELFF
.,TRBV2,TRBJ1-6,.,TGTGCCAGCAGTGAGCGGGGGAATTCACCCCTCCACTTT,CASSERGNSPLHF
.,TRBV10-2,TRBJ1-5,.,TGCGCCAGCAGTGAGTCGGGGGGGGGTCAGCCCCAGCATTTT,CASSESGGGQPQHF